These T cell receptor beta chains were read from a single sample in a study of blood T cell repertoires in COVID-19. Produced via immunoSEQ multiplex PCR; TCRdb's table is partial and in-frame only. The sample comprises approximately 400,000 clones, approximately 88% of which are singletons, and around 13% rests with the top ten. The sequencing input was peripheral blood. The receptors were gathered from a woman in her forties or fifties with COVID-19, enrolled during active disease. The CDR3 runs from the conserved cysteine through the conserved F or W. A D gene is named only where the DNA matches it firmly. Part of the rows lack a size; the others show once, few, many or a class for expanded clones.

TRBV6-1	-	-	TRBJ1-4	CASSDSGTRGLFF	TGTGCCAGCAGTGATTCAGGGACACGCGGGCTGTTTTTT
TRBV7-9	TRBD1	-	TRBJ2-7	CASRGTGPKSYEQYF	TGTGCCAGCAGAGGGACAGGGCCAAAATCCTACGAGCAGTACTTC
TRBV3-1/TRBV3-2	-	-	TRBJ2-2	CASSPLPNTGELFF	TGTGCCAGCTCCCCTCTACCGAACACCGGGGAGCTGTTTTTT
TRBV7-2	TRBD2	-	TRBJ2-7	CASSSTTGGGWYEQYF	TGTGCCAGCAGCTCCACAACCGGGGGGGGATGGTACGAGCAGTACTTC
TRBV7-9	-	-	TRBJ1-3	CASSLSFRVTENTIYF	TGTGCCAGCAGCTTATCATTCAGGGTTACGGAAAACACCATATATTTT
TRBV4-2	TRBD2	-	TRBJ2-1	CASSQWSGGAGNEQFF	TGTGCCAGCAGCCAATGGAGCGGGGGGGCGGGCAATGAGCAGTTCTTC
TRBV5-5	TRBD1	-	TRBJ2-3	CASSFGEGAFTDTQYF	TGTGCCAGCAGCTTCGGTGAGGGGGCTTTCACAGATACGCAGTATTTT
TRBV7-9	-	-	TRBJ2-1	CASSLRGGTYNEQFF	TGTGCCAGCAGCCTTAGGGGGGGAACCTACAATGAGCAGTTCTTC
TRBV5-1	TRBD1	-	TRBJ2-1	CASSPPLRQGIYNEQFF	TGCGCCAGCAGCCCGCCCCTCCGACAGGGTATCTACAATGAGCAGTTCTTC
TRBV9	-	-	TRBJ1-1	CASSVGGMNTEAFF	TGTGCCAGCAGCGTGGGAGGGATGAACACTGAAGCTTTCTTT
TRBV27	-	-	TRBJ1-4	CASSRTSNEKLFF	TGTGCCAGCAGCCGCACTTCTAATGAAAAACTGTTTTTT
TRBV12-3/TRBV12-4	-	-	TRBJ1-2	CASSSRGGRGYTF	TGTGCCAGCAGTTCCCGAGGAGGAAGGGGCTACACCTTC
TRBV5-1	-	few	TRBJ2-2	CASSLNLLARELFF	TGCGCCAGCAGCTTAAATCTACTAGCCCGGGAGCTGTTTTTT
TRBV6-5	TRBD2	once	TRBJ2-3	CASSNRGGTDTQYF	TGTGCCAGCAGTAACCGGGGGGGCACAGATACGCAGTATTTT
TRBV5-1	-	once	TRBJ1-1	CASSLPGVSTEAFF	TGCGCCAGCAGCTTGCCAGGGGTAAGCACTGAAGCTTTCTTT
TRBV10-2	TRBD1	-	TRBJ1-2	CASSDYRGLGYGYTF	TGCGCCAGCAGTGATTACAGGGGGCTCGGCTATGGCTACACCTTC
TRBV10-1	TRBD2	-	TRBJ2-3	CASSAGLAGGLGTDTQYF	TGCGCCAGCAGCGCGGGACTAGCGGGGGGGCTCGGCACAGATACGCAGTATTTT
TRBV5-1	-	once	TRBJ1-1	CASSLAETEAFF	TGCGCCAGCAGCTTGGCGGAGACTGAAGCTTTCTTT
TRBV3-1/TRBV3-2	TRBD2	-	TRBJ2-3	CASSQEGLAGVTDTQYF	TGTGCCAGCAGCCAAGAAGGACTAGCGGGGGTCACAGATACGCAGTATTTT
TRBV15	TRBD2	-	TRBJ2-3	CATSSEASGGGIDTQYF	TGTGCCACCAGCAGTGAAGCTAGCGGGGGGGGGATAGATACGCAGTATTTT
TRBV6-5	-	once	TRBJ1-4	CASSLPAGDEKLFF	TGTGCCAGCAGCCTACCAGCGGGGGATGAAAAACTGTTTTTT
TRBV29-1	TRBD2	-	TRBJ2-7	CSVATSGGAGKQYF	TGCAGCGTCGCTACTAGCGGGGGGGCCGGCAAGCAGTACTTC
TRBV19	TRBD1	-	TRBJ1-5	CASSISRDRGGNQPQHF	TGTGCCAGTAGTATTTCCCGGGACAGGGGTGGCAATCAGCCCCAGCATTTT
TRBV19	TRBD2	-	TRBJ2-3	CASSSARQRGGWADTQYF	TGTGCCAGTAGTTCCGCTCGGCAGCGGGGGGGCTGGGCAGATACGCAGTATTTT
TRBV6-5	TRBD1	few	TRBJ1-2	CASARLGTDYGYTF	TGTGCCAGCGCTAGGCTCGGGACAGACTATGGCTACACCTTC
TRBV30	-	-	TRBJ2-2	CAWSPLSLELFF	TGTGCCTGGAGTCCCTTATCTCTGGAGCTGTTTTTT
TRBV19	TRBD1	-	TRBJ1-2	CASQNRDRGFLGGGYTF	TGTGCCAGTCAAAACCGGGACAGGGGCTTTCTTGGGGGAGGCTACACCTTC